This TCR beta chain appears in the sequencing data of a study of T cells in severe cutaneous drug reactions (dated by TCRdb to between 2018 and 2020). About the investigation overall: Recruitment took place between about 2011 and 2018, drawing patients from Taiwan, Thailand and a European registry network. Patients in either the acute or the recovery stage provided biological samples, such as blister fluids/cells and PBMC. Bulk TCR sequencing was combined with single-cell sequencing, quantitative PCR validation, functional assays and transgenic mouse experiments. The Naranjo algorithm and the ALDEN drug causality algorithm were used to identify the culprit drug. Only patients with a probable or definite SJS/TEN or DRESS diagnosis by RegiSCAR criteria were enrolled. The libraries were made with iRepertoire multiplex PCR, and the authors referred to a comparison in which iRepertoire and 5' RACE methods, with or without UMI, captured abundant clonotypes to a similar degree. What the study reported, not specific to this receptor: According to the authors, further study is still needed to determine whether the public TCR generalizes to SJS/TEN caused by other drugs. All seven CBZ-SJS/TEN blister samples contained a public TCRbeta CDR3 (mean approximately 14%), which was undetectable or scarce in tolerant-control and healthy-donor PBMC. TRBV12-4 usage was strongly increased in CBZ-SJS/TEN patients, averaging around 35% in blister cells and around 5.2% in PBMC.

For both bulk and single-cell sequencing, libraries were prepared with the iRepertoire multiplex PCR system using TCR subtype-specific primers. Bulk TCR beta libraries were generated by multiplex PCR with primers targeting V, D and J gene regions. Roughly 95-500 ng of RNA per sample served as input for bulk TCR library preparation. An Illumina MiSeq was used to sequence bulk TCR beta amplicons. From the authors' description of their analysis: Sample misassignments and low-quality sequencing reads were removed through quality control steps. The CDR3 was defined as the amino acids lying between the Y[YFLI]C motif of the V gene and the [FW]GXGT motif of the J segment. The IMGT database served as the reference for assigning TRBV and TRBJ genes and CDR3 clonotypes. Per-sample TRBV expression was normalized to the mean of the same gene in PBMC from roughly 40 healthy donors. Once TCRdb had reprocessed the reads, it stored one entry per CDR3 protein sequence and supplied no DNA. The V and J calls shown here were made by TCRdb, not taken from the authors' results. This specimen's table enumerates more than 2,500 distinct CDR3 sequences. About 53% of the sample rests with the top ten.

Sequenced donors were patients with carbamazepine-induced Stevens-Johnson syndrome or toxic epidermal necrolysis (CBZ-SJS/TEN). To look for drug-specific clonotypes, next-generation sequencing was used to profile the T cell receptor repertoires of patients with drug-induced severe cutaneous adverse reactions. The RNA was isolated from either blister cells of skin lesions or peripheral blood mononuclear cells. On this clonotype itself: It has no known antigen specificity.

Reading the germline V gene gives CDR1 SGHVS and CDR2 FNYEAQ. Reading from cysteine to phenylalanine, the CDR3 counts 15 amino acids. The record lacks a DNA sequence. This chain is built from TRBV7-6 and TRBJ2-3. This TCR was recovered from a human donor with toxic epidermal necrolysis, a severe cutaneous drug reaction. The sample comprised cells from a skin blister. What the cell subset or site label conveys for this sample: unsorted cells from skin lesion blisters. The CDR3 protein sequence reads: CASSRQIGTTDTQYF.